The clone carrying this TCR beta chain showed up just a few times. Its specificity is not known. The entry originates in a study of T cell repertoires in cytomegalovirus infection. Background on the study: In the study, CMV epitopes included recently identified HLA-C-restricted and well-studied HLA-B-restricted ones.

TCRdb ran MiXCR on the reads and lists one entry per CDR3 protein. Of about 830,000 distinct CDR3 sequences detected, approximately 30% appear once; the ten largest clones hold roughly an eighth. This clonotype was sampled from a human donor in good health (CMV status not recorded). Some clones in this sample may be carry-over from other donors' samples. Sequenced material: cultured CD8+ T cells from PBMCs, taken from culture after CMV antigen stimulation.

CDR3 residues: CASSSGTGFSQPQHF. CDR3 nucleotide sequence: TGTGCCAGCAGCTCCGGGACAGGGTTTTCCCAGCCCCAGCATTTT. The V call is TRBV7-9, the J call TRBJ1-5; 9 bases are shared with TRBD1. The CDR3 sequence is 15 residues long. With 4 bases clipped from V and 7 bases from J, the junction kept 8 bases outside the gene matches. The germline V gene encodes CDR1 SEHNR and CDR2 FQNEAQ (reference sequence).